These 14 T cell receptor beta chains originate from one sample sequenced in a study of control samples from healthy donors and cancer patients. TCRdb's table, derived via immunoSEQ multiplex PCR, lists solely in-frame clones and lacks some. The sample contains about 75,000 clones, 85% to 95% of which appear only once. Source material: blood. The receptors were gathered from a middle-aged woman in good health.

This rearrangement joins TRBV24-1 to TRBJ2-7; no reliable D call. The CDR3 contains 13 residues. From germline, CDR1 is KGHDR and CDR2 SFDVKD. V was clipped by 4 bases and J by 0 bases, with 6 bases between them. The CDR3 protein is CATSDRNSYEQYF. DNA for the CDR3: TGTGCCACCAGTGACCGGAACTCCTACGAGCAGTACTTC.

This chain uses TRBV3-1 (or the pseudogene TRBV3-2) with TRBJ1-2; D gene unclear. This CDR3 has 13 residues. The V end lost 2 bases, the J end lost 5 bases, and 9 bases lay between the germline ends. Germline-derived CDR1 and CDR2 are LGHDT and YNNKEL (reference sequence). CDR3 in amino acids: CASSQLSIYGYTF. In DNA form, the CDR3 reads TGTGCCAGCAGCCAACTGTCGATATATGGCTACACCTTC.

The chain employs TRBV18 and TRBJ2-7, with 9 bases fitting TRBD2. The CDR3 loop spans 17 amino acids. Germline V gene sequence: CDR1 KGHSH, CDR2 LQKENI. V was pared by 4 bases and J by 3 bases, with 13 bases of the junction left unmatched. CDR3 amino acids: CASSQLAGSGGYYEQYF. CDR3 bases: TGTGCCAGCTCACAGCTAGCGGGATCCGGAGGTTACTACGAGCAGTACTTC.

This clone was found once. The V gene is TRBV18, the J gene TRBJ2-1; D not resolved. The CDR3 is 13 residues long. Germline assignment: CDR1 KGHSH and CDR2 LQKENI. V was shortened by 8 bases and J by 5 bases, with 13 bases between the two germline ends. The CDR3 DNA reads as TGTGCCAGCGCGGCGAGCCTTAACAATGAGCAGTTCTTC. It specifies CASAASLNNEQFF.

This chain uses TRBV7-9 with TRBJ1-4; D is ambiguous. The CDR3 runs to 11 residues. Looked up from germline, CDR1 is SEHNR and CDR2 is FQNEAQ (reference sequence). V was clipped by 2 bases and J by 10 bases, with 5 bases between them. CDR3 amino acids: CASSLSGKLFF. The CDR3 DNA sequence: TGTGCCAGCAGCTTATCCGGAAAACTGTTTTTT.

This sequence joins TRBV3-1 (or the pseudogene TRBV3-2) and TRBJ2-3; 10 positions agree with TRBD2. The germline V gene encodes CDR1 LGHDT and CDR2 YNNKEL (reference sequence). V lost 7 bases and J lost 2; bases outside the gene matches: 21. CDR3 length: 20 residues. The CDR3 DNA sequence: TGTGCCAGCACGCCAAGATTAAGGCTAGCGGGGGAGACAGACACAGATACGCAGTATTTT. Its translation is CASTPRLRLAGETDTDTQYF.

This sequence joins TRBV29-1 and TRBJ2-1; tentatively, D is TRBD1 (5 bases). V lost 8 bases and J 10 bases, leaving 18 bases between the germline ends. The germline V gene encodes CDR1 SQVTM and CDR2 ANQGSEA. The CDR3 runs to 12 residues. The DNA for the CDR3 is TGCAGCTCTACCCCGGACATCGGGGAGCAGTTCTTC. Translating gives CSSTPDIGEQFF.

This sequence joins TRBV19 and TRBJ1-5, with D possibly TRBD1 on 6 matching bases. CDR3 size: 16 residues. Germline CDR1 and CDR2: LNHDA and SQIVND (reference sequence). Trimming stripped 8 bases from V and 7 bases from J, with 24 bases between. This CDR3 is CASVQGIGGVGQPQHF. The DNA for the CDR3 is TGTGCCAGTGTACAGGGTATCGGGGGAGTTGGGCAGCCCCAGCATTTT.

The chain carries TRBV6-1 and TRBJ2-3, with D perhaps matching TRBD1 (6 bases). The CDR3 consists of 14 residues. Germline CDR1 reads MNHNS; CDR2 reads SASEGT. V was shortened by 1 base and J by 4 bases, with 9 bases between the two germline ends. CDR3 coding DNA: TGTGCCAGCAGTGAAGACAGGGTTGCAGATACGCAGTATTTT. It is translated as CASSEDRVADTQYF.

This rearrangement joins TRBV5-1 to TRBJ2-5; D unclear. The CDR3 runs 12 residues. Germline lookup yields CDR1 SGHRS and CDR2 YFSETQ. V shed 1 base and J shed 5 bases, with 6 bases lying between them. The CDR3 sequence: CASSLSLETQYF. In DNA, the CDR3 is TGCGCCAGCAGCTTGAGTCTGGAGACCCAGTACTTC.

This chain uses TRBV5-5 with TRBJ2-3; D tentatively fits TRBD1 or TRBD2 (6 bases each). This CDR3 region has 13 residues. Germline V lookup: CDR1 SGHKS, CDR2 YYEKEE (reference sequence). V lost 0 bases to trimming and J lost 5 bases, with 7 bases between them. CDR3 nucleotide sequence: TGTGCCAGCAGCTTGGAGGGGGGAGATACGCAGTATTTT. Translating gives CASSLEGGDTQYF.

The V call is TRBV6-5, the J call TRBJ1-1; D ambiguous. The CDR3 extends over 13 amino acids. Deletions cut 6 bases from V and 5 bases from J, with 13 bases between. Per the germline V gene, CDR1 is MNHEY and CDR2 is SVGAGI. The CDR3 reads CASRDPTGTEAFF. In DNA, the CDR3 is TGTGCCAGCAGGGACCCCACGGGGACTGAAGCTTTCTTT.

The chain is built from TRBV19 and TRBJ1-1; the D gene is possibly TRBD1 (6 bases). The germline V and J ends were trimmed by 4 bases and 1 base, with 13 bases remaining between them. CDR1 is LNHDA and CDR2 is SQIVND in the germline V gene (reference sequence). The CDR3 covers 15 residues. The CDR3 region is CASSTRDTENTEAFF. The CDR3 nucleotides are TGTGCCAGTAGTACACGGGACACCGAGAACACTGAAGCTTTCTTT.

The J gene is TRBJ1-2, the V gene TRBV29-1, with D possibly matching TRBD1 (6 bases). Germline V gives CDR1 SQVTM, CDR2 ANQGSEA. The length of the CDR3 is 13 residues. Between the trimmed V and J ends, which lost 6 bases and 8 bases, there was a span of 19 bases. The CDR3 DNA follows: TGCAGCGTCCGACCATCCAGGGGCGAGGGCTACACCTTC. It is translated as CSVRPSRGEGYTF.